This TCR beta chain was retrieved from a study of Ad26.COV2.S vaccination and SARS-CoV-2 variants. This clone has only a few counts. Generated by immunoSEQ multiplex PCR, the TCRdb table keeps only in-frame clones and is missing some. Among nearly 400,000 clones listed, 70% to 90% were seen once. CDR3 size: 15 residues. Trimming removed 2 bases from V and 4 bases from J; junction bases left unmatched: 7. The germline V gene encodes CDR1 MNHNS and CDR2 SASEGT. The treatment was: some 19 received Ad26.COV2.S at low or high dose, single or two shots; several received placebo; per-sample allocation not given. On day 63 after the first injection, vaccine and placebo recipients gave samples.

The J gene is TRBJ1-1, the V gene TRBV6-1; 7 nucleotides match TRBD1. Source: peripheral blood, taken in a trial of Ad26.COV2.S vaccine versus placebo. The source is a person aged 18-60 years who received the Ad26.COV2.S COVID-19 vaccine or a placebo. The CDR3 loop is CASSEFVAGGTEAFF. DNA of the CDR3: TGTGCCAGCAGTGAATTTGTTGCAGGGGGCACTGAAGCTTTCTTT.